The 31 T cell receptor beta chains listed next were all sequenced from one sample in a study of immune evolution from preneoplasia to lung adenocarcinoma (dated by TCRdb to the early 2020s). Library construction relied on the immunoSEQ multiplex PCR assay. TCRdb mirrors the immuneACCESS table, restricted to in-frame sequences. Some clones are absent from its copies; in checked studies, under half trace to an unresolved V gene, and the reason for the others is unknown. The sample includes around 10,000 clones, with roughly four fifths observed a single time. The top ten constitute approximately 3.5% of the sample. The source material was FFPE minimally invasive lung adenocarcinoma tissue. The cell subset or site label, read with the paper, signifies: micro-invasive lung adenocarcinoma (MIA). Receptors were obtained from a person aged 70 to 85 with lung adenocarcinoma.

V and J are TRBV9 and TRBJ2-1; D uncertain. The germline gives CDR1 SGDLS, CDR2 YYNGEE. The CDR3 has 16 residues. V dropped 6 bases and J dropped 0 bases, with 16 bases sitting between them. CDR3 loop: CASTLSVLSSYNEQFF. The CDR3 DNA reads TGTGCCAGCACCCTCAGTGTATTAAGCTCCTACAATGAGCAGTTCTTC. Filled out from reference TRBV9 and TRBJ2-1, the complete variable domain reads DSGVTQTPKHLITATGQRVTLRCSPRSGDLSVYWYQQSLDQGLQFLIQYYNGEERAKGNILERFSAQQFPDLHSELNLSSLELGDSALYFCASTLSVLSSYNEQFFGPGTRLTVL.

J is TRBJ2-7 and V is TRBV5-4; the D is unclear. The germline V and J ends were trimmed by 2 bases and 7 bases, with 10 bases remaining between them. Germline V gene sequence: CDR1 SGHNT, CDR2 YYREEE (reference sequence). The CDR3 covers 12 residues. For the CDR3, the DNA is TGTGCCAGCAGCTTTGAGGCGAATGAGCAGTACTTC. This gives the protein CASSFEANEQYF.

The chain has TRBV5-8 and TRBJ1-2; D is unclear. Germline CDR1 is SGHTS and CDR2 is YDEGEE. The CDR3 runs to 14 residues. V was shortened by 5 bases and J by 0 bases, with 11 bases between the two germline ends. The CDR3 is CASSRMVTNYGYTF. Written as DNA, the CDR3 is TGTGCCAGCAGTCGGATGGTAACTAACTATGGCTACACCTTC. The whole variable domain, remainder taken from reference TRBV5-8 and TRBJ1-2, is EAGVTQSPTHLIKTRGQQATLRCSPISGHTSVYWYQQALGLGLQFLLWYDEGEERNRGNFPPRFSGRQFPNYSSELNVNALELEDSALYLCASSRMVTNYGYTFGSGTRLTVV.

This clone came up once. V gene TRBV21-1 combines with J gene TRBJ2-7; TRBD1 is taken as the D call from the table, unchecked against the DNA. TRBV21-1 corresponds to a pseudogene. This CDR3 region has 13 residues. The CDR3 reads CASSKKRGFEQYF. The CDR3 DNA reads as TGTGCCAGCAGCAAAAAAAGGGGTTTCGAGCAGTACTTC.

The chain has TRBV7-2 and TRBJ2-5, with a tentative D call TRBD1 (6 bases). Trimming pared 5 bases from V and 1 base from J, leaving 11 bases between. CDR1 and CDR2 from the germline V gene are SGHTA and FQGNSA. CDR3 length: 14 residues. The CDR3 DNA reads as TGTGCCAGCAGCGAGAGGGGGTTCCAAGAGACCCAGTACTTC. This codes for CASSERGFQETQYF. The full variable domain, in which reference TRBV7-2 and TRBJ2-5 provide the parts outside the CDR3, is GAGVSQSPSNKVTEKGKDVELRCDPISGHTALYWYRQSLGQGLEFLIYFQGNSAPDKSGLPSDRFSAERTGGSVSTLTIQRTQQEDSAVYLCASSERGFQETQYFGPGTRLLVL.

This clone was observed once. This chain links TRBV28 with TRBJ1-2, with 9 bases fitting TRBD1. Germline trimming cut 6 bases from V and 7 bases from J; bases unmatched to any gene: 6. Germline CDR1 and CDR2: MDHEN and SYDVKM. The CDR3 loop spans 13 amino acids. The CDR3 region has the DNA TGTGCCAGCAGCCTTGACAGGGGGATTGGCTACACCTTC. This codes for CASSLDRGIGYTF.

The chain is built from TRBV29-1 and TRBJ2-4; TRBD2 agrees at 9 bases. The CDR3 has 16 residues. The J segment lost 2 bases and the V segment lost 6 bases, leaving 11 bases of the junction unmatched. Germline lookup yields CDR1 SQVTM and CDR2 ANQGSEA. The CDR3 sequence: CSVLRREGRSKNIQYF. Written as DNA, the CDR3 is TGCAGCGTACTTAGGCGGGAGGGCCGGTCCAAAAACATTCAGTACTTC.

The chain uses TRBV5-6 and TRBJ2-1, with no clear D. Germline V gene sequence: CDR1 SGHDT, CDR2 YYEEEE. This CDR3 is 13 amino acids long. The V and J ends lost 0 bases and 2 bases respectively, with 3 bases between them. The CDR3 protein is CASSLATYNEQFF. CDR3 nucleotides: TGTGCCAGCAGCTTGGCTACCTACAATGAGCAGTTCTTC. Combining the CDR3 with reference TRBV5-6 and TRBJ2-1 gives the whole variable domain DAGVTQSPTHLIKTRGQQVTLRCSPKSGHDTVSWYQQALGQGPQFIFQYYEEEERQRGNFPDRFSGHQFPNYSSELNVNALLLGDSALYLCASSLATYNEQFFGPGTRLTVL.

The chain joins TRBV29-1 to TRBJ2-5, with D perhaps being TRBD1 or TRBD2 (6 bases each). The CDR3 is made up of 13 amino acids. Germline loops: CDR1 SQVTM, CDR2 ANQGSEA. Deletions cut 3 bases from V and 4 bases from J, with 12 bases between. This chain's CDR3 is CSVERGAGETQYF. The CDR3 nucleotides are TGCAGCGTTGAGAGGGGGGCCGGAGAGACCCAGTACTTC.

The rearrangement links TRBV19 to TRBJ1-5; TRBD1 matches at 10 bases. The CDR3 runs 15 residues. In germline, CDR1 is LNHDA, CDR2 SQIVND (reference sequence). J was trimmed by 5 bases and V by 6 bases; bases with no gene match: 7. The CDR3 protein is CASRRLTGGYQPQHF. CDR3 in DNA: TGTGCCAGTAGGAGGTTGACAGGGGGCTATCAGCCCCAGCATTTT.

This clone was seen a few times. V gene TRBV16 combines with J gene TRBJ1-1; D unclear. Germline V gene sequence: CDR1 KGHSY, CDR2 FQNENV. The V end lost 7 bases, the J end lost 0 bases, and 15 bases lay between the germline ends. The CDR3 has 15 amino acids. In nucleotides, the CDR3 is TGTGCCAGCAAGGGTCATCGGGAAATGAACACTGAAGCTTTCTTT. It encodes CASKGHREMNTEAFF.

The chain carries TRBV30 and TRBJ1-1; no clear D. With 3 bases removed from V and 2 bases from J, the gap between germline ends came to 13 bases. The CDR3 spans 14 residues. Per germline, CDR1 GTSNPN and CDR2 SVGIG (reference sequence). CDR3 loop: CAWSPSFGNTEAFF. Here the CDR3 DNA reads TGTGCCTGGAGCCCCTCTTTCGGAAACACTGAAGCTTTCTTT.

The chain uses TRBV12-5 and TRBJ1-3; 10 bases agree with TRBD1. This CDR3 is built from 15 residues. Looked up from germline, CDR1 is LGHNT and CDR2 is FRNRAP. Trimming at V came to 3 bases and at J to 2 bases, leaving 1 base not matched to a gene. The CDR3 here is CASGLGQGAGNTIYF. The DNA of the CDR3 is TGTGCTAGTGGTTTAGGACAGGGGGCTGGAAACACCATATATTTT. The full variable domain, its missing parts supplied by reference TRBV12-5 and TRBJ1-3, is DARVTQTPRHKVTEMGQEVTMRCQPILGHNTVFWYRQTMMQGLELLAYFRNRAPLDDSGMPKDRFSAEMPDATLATLKIQPSEPRDSAVYFCASGLGQGAGNTIYFGEGSWLTVV.

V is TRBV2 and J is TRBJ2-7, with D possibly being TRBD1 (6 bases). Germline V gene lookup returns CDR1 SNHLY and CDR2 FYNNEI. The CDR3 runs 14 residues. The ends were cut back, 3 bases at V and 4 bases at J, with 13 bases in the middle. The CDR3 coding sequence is TGTGCCAGCAGTGAGACAGGCTCCCAATACGAGCAGTACTTC. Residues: CASSETGSQYEQYF.

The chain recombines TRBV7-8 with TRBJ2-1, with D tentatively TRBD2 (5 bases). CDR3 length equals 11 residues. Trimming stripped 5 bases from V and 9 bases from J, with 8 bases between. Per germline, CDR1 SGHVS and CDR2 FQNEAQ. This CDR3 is CASSLGVEQFF. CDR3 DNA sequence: TGTGCCAGCAGCCTCGGGGTTGAGCAGTTCTTC. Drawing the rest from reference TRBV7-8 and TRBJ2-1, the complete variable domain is GAGVSQSPRYKVAKRGQDVALRCDPISGHVSLFWYQQALGQGPEFLTYFQNEAQLDKSGLPSDRFFAERPEGSVSTLKIQRTQQEDSAVYLCASSLGVEQFFGPGTRLTVL.

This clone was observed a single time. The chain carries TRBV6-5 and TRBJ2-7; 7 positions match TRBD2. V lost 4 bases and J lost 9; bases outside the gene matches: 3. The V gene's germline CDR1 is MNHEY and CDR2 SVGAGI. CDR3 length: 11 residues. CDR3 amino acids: CASSSSGSQYF. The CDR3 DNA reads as TGTGCCAGCAGTTCTAGCGGTTCGCAGTACTTC.

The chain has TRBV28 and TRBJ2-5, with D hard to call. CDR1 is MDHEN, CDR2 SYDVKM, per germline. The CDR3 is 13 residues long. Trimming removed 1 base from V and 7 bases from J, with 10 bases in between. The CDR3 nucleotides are TGTGCCAGCAGTTTATCAGGCGCCGGGACCCAGTACTTC. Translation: CASSLSGAGTQYF.

CDR3 loop: CASKPTVGGNQPQHF. The CDR3 DNA sequence: TGTGCCAGCAAACCAACCGTGGGGGGCAATCAGCCCCAGCATTTT. The V gene is TRBV27, the J gene TRBJ1-5; D is possibly TRBD1 (5 bases). Germline CDR1 MNHEY, CDR2 SMNVEV (reference sequence). V gave up 7 bases and J gave up 2 bases, with 15 bases separating them. There are 15 residues in the CDR3.

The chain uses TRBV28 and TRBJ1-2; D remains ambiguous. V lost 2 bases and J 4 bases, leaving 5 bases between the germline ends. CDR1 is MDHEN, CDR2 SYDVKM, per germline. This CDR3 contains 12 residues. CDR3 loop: CASSLAFYGYTF. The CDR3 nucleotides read TGTGCCAGCAGTTTAGCTTTCTATGGCTACACCTTC.

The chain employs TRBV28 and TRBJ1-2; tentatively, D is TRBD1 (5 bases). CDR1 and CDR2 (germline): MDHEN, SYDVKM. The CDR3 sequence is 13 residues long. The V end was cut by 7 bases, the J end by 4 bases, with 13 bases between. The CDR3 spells CASTLGRGYGYTF. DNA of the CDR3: TGTGCCAGCACCCTTGGTAGGGGCTATGGCTACACCTTC.

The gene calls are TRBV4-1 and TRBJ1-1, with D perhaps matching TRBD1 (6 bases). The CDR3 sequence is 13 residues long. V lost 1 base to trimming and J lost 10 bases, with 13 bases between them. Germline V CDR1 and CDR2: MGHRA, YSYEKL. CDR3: CASSQGGGRGAFF. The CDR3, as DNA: TGCGCCAGCAGCCAAGGAGGGGGGCGAGGAGCTTTCTTT.

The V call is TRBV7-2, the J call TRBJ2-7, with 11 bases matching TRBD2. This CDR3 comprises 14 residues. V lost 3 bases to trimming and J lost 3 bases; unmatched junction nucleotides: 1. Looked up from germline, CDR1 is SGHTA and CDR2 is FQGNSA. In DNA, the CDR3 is TGTGCCAGCAGCTTGACTAGCGGGGTCTACGAGCAGTACTTC. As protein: CASSLTSGVYEQYF.

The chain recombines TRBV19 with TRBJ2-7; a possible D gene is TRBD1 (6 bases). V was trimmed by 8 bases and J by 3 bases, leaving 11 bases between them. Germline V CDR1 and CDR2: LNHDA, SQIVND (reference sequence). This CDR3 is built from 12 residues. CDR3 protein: CASFQGIYEQYF. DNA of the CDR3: TGTGCCAGTTTTCAGGGGATCTACGAGCAGTACTTC. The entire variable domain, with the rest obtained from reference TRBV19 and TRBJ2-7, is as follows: DGGITQSPKYLFRKEGQNVTLSCEQNLNHDAMYWYRQDPGQGLRLIYYSQIVNDFQKGDIAEGYSVSREKKESFPLTVTSAQKNPTAFYLCASFQGIYEQYFGPGTRLTVT.

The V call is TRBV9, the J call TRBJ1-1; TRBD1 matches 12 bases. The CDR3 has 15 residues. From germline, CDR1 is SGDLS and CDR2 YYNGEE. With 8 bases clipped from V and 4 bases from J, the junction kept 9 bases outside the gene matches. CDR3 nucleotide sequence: TGTGCCAGTAAGCCGGGACAGGGGGCCCTCACTGAAGCTTTCTTT. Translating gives CASKPGQGALTEAFF.

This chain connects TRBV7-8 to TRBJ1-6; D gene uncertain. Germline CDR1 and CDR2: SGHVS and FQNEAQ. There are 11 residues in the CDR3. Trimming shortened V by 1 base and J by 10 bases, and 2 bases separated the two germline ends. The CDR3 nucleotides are TGTGCCAGCAGCTTAGACTCACCCCTCCACTTT. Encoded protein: CASSLDSPLHF. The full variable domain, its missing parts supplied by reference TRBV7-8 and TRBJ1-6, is GAGVSQSPRYKVAKRGQDVALRCDPISGHVSLFWYQQALGQGPEFLTYFQNEAQLDKSGLPSDRFFAERPEGSVSTLKIQRTQQEDSAVYLCASSLDSPLHFGNGTRLTVT.

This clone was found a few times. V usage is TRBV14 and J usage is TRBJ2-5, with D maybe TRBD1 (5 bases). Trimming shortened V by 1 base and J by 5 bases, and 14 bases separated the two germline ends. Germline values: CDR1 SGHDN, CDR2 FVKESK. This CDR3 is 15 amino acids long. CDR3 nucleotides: TGTGCCAGCAGCCAAGTTCAGGGTTTGGGGGAGACCCAGTACTTC. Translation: CASSQVQGLGETQYF.

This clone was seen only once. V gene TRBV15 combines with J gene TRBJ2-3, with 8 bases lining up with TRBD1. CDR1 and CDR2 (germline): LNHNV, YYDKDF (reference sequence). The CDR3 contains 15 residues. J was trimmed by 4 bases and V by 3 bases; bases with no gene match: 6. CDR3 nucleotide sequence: TGTGCCACCAGCAGGGGAGGACAGGGTTCAGATACGCAGTATTTT. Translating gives CATSRGGQGSDTQYF.

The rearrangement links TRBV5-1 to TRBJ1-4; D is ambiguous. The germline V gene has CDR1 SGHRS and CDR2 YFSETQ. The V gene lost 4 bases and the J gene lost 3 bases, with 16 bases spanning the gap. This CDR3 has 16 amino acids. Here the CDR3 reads CASSNGDTRSNEKLFF. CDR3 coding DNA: TGCGCCAGCAGCAACGGGGATACAAGGTCTAATGAAAAACTGTTTTTT.

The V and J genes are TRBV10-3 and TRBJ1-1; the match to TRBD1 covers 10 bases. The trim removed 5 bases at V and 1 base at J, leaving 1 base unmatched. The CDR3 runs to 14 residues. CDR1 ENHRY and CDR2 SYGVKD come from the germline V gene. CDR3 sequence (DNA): TGTGCCATCAGTCGACAGGGGGCGAACACTGAAGCTTTCTTT. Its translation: CAISRQGANTEAFF.

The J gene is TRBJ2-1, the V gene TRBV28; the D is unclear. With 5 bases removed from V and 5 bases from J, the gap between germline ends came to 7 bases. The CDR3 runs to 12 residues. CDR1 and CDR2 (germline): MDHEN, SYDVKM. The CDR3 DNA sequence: TGTGCCAGCAGTCCTTTGCACAATGAGCAGTTCTTC. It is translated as CASSPLHNEQFF.

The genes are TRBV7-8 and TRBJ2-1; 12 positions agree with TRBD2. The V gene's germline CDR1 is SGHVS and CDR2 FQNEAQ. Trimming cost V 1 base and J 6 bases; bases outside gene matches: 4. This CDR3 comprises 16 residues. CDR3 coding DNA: TGTGCCAGCAGCTTAGACCTAGCGGGGGGGCGCAATGAGCAGTTCTTC. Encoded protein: CASSLDLAGGRNEQFF.